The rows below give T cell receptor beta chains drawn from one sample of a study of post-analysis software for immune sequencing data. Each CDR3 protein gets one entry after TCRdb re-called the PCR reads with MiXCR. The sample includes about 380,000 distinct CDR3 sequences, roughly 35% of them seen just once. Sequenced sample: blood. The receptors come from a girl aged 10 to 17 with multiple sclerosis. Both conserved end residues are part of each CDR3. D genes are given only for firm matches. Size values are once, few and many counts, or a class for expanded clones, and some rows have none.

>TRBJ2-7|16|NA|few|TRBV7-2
TGTGCCAGCAGCTTAGACGCAGGGGCGATTTCCTACGAGCAGTACTTC
CASSLDAGAISYEQYF
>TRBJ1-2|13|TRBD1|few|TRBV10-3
TGTGCCACTTGGACAGGGGGCACCTATGGCTACACCTTC
CATWTGGTYGYTF
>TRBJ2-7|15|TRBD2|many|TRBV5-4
TGTGCCAGCAGCCAGGGACTAGCGGGCGCCTACGAGCAGTACTTC
CASSQGLAGAYEQYF
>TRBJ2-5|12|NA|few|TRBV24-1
TGTGCCACCAGTGATTGGGAAGAGACCCAGTACTTC
CATSDWEETQYF
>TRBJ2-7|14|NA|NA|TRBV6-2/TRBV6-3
TGTGCCAGCAGACAAAGCTGGACGACCTACGAGCAGTACTTC
CASRQSWTTYEQYF
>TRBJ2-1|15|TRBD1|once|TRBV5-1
TGCGCCAGCAGACTAATAGGGGGCCCCAGCAATGAGCAGTTCTTC
CASRLIGGPSNEQFF
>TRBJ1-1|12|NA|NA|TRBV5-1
TGCGCCAGCAGAGACATGAACACTGAAGCTTTCTTT
CASRDMNTEAFF
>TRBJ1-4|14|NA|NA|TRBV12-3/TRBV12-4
TGTGCCAGCAGTCTCACAGAAGATTACGAAAAACTGTTTTTT
CASSLTEDYEKLFF
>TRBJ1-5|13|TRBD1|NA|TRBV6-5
TGTGCCAGCAGTACGGACAGGGGACAGCCCCAGCATTTT
CASSTDRGQPQHF
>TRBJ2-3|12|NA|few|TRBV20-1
TGCAGTGCTAGTCTAGGCACAGATACGCAGTATTTT
CSASLGTDTQYF
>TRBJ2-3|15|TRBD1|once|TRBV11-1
TGTGCCAGCAGCTTGGGACAGGGGTCGACAAATACGCAGTATTTT
CASSLGQGSTNTQYF
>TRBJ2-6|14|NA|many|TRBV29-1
TGCAGCGTTGGGGTCCGAACTGGGGCCAACGTCCTGACTTTC
CSVGVRTGANVLTF
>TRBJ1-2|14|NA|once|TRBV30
TGTGCCTGGAGTGTAGGGGACACTGCCTATGGCTACACCTTC
CAWSVGDTAYGYTF
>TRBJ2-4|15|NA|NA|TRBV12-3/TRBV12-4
TGTGCCAGCAGTCCGTCTAGTTTAGGGGCCTACGAACAGTACTTC
CASSPSSLGAYEQYF
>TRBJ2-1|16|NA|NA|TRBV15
TGTGCCACCAGCAGAGATTTGACAAGCTCCTACAATGAGCAGTTCTTC
CATSRDLTSSYNEQFF
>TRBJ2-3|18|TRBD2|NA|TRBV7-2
TGTGCCACCCGCTCGGTGACTAGCGGTTTAAGACGCACAGATACGCAGTATTTT
CATRSVTSGLRRTDTQYF
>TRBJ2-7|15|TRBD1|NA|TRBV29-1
TGCAGCGTTGAAGATTGGACAGGGGCGTGCTACGAGCAGTACTTC
CSVEDWTGACYEQYF
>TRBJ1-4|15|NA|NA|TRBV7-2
TGTGCCAGCAGCCTAGTCGGGGGTTTGGGTGAAAAACTGTTTTTT
CASSLVGGLGEKLFF
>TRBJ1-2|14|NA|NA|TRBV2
TGTGCCAGCAGTGCACAGGGCCCGGTCGGTGGCTACACCTTC
CASSAQGPVGGYTF
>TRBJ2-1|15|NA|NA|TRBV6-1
TGTGCCAGCTCCGGAGGGGACGTAGCCTGGGGTGAGCAGTTCTTC
CASSGGDVAWGEQFF
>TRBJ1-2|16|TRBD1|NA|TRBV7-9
TGTGCCAGCAGCCCAACCCGGGACAGGGGGAGCTATGGCTACACCTTC
CASSPTRDRGSYGYTF
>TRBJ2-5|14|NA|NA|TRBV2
TGTGCCAGCAGTGAAGTGGTAGCCTTAGAGACCCAGTACTTC
CASSEVVALETQYF
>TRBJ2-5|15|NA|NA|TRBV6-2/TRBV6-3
TGTGCCAGCAGTTACTCGATACTAGCTCCAGAGACCCAGTACTTC
CASSYSILAPETQYF
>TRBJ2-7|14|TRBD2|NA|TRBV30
TGTGCCTGGAAGGTAGCGGGGGGCGCCTACGAGCAGTACTTC
CAWKVAGGAYEQYF
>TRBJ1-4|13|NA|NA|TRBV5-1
TGCGCCAGCAGCTCGGGAACCCAGGAAAAACTGTTTTTT
CASSSGTQEKLFF
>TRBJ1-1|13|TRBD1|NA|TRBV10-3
TGTGCCATCAGTGAAAGTCAGGGGGCTAGTGCTTTCTTT
CAISESQGASAFF
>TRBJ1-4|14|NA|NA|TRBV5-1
TGCGCCAGCAGCCCCTCTTCAAATAATGAAAAACTGTTTTTT
CASSPSSNNEKLFF
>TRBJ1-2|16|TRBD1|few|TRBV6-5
TGTGCCAGCAGCTCGGGACAGGGAGGAGCTAACTATGGCTACACCTTC
CASSSGQGGANYGYTF
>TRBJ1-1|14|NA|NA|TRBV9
TGTGCCAGCAGCTCCCCTGTAGTGAACACTGAAGCTTTCTTT
CASSSPVVNTEAFF
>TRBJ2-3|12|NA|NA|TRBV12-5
TGTGCTAGTGGGCGGGTGGTGGATACGCAGTATTTT
CASGRVVDTQYF
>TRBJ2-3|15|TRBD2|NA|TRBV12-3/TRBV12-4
TGTGCCAGCAGTTTGCTAGCGGGGTACACAGATGTGCAATATTTT
CASSLLAGYTDVQYF
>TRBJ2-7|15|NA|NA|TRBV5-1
TGCGCCAGCAGAAGAGGACCACCTTTAACCTACGAGCAGTACTTC
CASRRGPPLTYEQYF
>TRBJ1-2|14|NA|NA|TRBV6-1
TGTGCCAGCAGTGAAAGGGTCCTCCGGGGTGGCTACACCTTC
CASSERVLRGGYTF
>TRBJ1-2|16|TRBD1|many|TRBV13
TGTGCCAGCAGCACCCGACAGGGGGCTGGGAACTATGGCTACACCTTC
CASSTRQGAGNYGYTF
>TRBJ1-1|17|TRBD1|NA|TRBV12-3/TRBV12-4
TGTGCCAGCAGCCCCACAGGGGCCCCCTTTCTGAACACTGAAGCTTTCTTT
CASSPTGAPFLNTEAFF
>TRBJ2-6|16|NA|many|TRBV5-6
TGTGCCAGCAGCCTCTTACCGAGCTCTGGGGCCAACGTCCTGACTTTC
CASSLLPSSGANVLTF
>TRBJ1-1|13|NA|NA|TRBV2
TGTGCCGGCAAAGAGGGAGTGGCCACTGAAGCTTTCTTT
CAGKEGVATEAFF
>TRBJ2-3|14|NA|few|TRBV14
TGTGCCAGCAGCCAAGTGGGGGATCTAGATACGCAGTATTTT
CASSQVGDLDTQYF
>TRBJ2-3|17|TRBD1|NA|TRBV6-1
TGTGCCAGCAGACCGCTTCCCGGGACAGAGCTCACAGATACGCAGTATTTT
CASRPLPGTELTDTQYF
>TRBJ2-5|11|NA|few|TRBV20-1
TGCAGTGCTCGGAAAGAGGAGACCCAGTACTTC
CSARKEETQYF
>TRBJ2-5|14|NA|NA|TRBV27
TGTGCCAGCAGTCGGGTTTTCGAGCTGGAGACCCAGTACTTC
CASSRVFELETQYF
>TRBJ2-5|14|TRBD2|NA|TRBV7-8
TGTGCCAGCAGCCATCTAGCGGGGGAGGAGACCCAGTACTTC
CASSHLAGEETQYF
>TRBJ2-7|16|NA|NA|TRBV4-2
TGTGCCAACAGCCAAGGTTCGAGTAGCGAAGCCTACGAGCAGTACTTC
CANSQGSSSEAYEQYF
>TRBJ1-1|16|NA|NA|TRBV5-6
TGTGCCAGCAGCTTGGAACCGATTACAGGACAAGGAGAAGCTTTCTTT
CASSLEPITGQGEAFF
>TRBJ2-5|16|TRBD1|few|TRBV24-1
TGTGCCACCAGTGATTCGTTGGTAGGACAGGGCGAGACCCAGTACTTC
CATSDSLVGQGETQYF
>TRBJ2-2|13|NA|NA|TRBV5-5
TGTGCCAGCAGCTTTAGGGACGGCGGGGAGCTGTTTTTT
CASSFRDGGELFF
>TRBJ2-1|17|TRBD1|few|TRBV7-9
TGTGCCAGCAGCTTCACAGGGGACCGGGACCCCCACAATGAGCAGTTCTTC
CASSFTGDRDPHNEQFF
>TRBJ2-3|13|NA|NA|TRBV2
TGTGCCTGGCTGGCAGGAAACACAGATACGCAGTATTTT
CAWLAGNTDTQYF
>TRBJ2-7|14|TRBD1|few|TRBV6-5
TGTGCCAGCAGCCCCCGGGACAGGGATATGGAGCAGTACTTC
CASSPRDRDMEQYF
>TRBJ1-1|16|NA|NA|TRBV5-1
TGCGCCAGCAGCTTGAGTGGGCAGTCCATTAGGAGTGAAGCTTTCTTT
CASSLSGQSIRSEAFF
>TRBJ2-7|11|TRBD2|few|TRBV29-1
TGCAGCGCCTCAGCGGGACGCGAGCAGTACTTC
CSASAGREQYF